These 5 T cell receptor beta chains were all obtained from the same sample, sequenced in a study of blood T cell repertoires in COVID-19. Assay: immunoSEQ multiplex PCR; the TCRdb copy retains only in-frame clones and omits some. The repertoire holds hundreds of thousands of clones, with around 90% as singletons. Input material: peripheral blood. The origin of the receptors is a woman younger than 45 with COVID-19, enrolled during active disease.

This clone came up once. This chain uses TRBV2 with TRBJ2-7, with D uncertain. Trimming cost V 4 bases and J 2 bases, with 9 bases left between them. This CDR3 contains 13 residues. CDR1 SNHLY and CDR2 FYNNEI come from the germline V gene. CDR3 sequence (DNA): TGTGCCAGCAGTGCTACCGGAGCCTACGAGCAGTACTTC. Protein sequence: CASSATGAYEQYF.

V gene TRBV5-1 combines with J gene TRBJ2-5, with 9 bases that match TRBD2. CDR1 is SGHRS, CDR2 YFSETQ, per germline. After removal of 0 bases from V and 5 bases from J, the junction contained 8 bases not matched to a gene. The CDR3 is made up of 16 amino acids. In DNA, the CDR3 is TGCGCCAGCAGCTTGGAAAGGCTAGCGGGGCACGAGACCCAGTACTTC. Its protein is CASSLERLAGHETQYF. The full variable domain, its missing parts supplied by reference TRBV5-1 and TRBJ2-5, is KAGVTQTPRYLIKTRGQQVTLSCSPISGHRSVSWYQQTPGQGLQFLFEYFSETQRNKGNFPGRFSGRQFSNSRSEMNVSTLELGDSALYLCASSLERLAGHETQYFGPGTRLLVL.

The chain uses TRBV2 and TRBJ2-3; 7 bases align to TRBD1. V was clipped by 5 bases and J by 1 base; unmatched bases: 6. Germline loops: CDR1 SNHLY, CDR2 FYNNEI. The CDR3 length is 15 residues. The CDR3 spells CASSSQGLRTDTQYF. The CDR3 region has the DNA TGTGCCAGCAGTTCACAGGGGCTACGCACAGATACGCAGTATTTT.

This chain connects TRBV2 to TRBJ2-2; no clear D. Deletions cut 7 bases from V and 1 base from J, with 10 bases between. The length of the CDR3 is 14 residues. The germline V gene has CDR1 SNHLY and CDR2 FYNNEI. CDR3 sequence reads: CASTKTRNTGELFF. CDR3 in DNA: TGTGCCAGCACCAAGACAAGGAACACCGGGGAGCTGTTTTTT.

The chain uses TRBV5-6 and TRBJ1-4; no clear D. Germline-derived CDR1 and CDR2 are SGHDT and YYEEEE. Trimming pared 1 base from V and 8 bases from J, leaving 15 bases between. CDR3 length: 15 amino acids. The CDR3 bases are TGTGCCAGCAGCTTGCTTCGGTGGGGAGGGGAAAAACTGTTTTTT. Protein: CASSLLRWGGEKLFF.